These 26 T cell receptor beta chains originate from one sample sequenced in a study of T cell responses to AZD1222 COVID-19 vaccine. Profiling relied on immunoSEQ multiplex PCR, and the TCRdb table lists in-frame clones only, not all of them. The sample consists of roughly 200,000 clones, roughly 94% of them appearing once. The sequenced sample was peripheral blood, obtained 28 days after the second dose of the MenACWY control vaccine. The receptors here all came from an adult who received the MenACWY meningococcal vaccine as a control.

The chain carries TRBV28 and TRBJ1-2, with D possibly TRBD1 on 6 matching bases. CDR1 MDHEN and CDR2 SYDVKM come from the germline V gene. V dropped 6 bases and J dropped 0 bases, with 14 bases sitting between them. This CDR3 region has 15 residues. CDR3 sequence reads: CASSSTGNANYGYTF. CDR3 coding DNA: TGTGCCAGCAGCAGCACAGGGAACGCTAACTATGGCTACACCTTC.

This rearrangement joins TRBV10-3 to TRBJ2-2, with TRBD1 as a possible D gene (5 bases). The CDR3 length is 13 residues. Germline CDR1 reads ENHRY; CDR2 reads SYGVKD. Deletions cut 8 bases from V and 5 bases from J, with 12 bases between. The CDR3 reads CAIQGALTGELFF. The CDR3 DNA reads as TGTGCCATCCAGGGTGCTTTGACCGGGGAGCTGTTTTTT.

This sequence joins TRBV27 and TRBJ1-6, with D tentatively TRBD1 (6 bases). This CDR3 has 16 residues. In germline, CDR1 is MNHEY, CDR2 SMNVEV (reference sequence). Trimming took off 7 bases at V and 7 bases at J, with 20 bases between the two ends. The CDR3: CASTPLHRANNSPLHF. The CDR3 bases are TGTGCCAGCACCCCCCTGCACAGGGCGAACAATTCACCCCTCCACTTT.

The chain employs TRBV5-8 and TRBJ1-2, with D possibly TRBD1 on 6 matching bases. Between the trimmed V and J ends, which lost 5 bases and 6 bases, there was a span of 14 bases. The CDR3 spans 13 residues. Germline V gives CDR1 SGHTS, CDR2 YDEGEE. This CDR3 reads CASRLWTEDGYTF. The CDR3 DNA is TGTGCCAGCAGGCTATGGACAGAGGATGGCTACACCTTC.

A single count supports this clone. This rearrangement joins TRBV12-3 or TRBV12-4 to TRBJ1-2; perhaps TRBD1 as D (6 bases). V lost 6 bases to trimming and J lost 4 bases, with 12 bases between them. This CDR3 has 13 amino acids. CDR3 region: CASRLTGAYGYTF. The CDR3 coding sequence is TGTGCCAGCAGGTTGACGGGGGCCTATGGCTACACCTTC.

The genes are TRBV7-9 and TRBJ2-7; no firm D call. The V end was cut by 5 bases, the J end by 2 bases, with 13 bases between. From germline, CDR1 is SEHNR and CDR2 FQNEAQ (reference sequence). This CDR3 contains 14 residues. The CDR3 here is CASSHYRAPYEQYF. The CDR3 region has the DNA TGTGCCAGCAGCCATTACAGAGCCCCCTACGAGCAGTACTTC.

The V and J genes are TRBV7-6 and TRBJ1-6; D not resolved. The V and J ends lost 4 bases and 7 bases respectively, with 14 bases between them. The germline gives CDR1 SGHVS, CDR2 FNYEAQ. This CDR3 spans 15 amino acids. Written as DNA, the CDR3 is TGTGCCAGCAGCTCTGACTCTCGCGCAAATTCACCCCTCCACTTT. Residues: CASSSDSRANSPLHF.

This clone occurred once. The rearrangement joins TRBV19 to TRBJ2-7; no clear D gene. The CDR3 totals 12 residues. V dropped 3 bases and J dropped 6 bases, with 9 bases sitting between them. The V gene's germline CDR1 is LNHDA and CDR2 SQIVND (reference sequence). The CDR3 region is CASSMSGSEQYF. The CDR3, as DNA: TGTGCCAGTAGTATGTCCGGGTCCGAGCAGTACTTC.

The chain has TRBV27 and TRBJ1-6; D perhaps matches TRBD1 (5 bases). The V gene's germline CDR1 is MNHEY and CDR2 SMNVEV (reference sequence). CDR3 length: 14 amino acids. The V end lost 5 bases, the J end lost 7 bases, and 12 bases lay between the germline ends. The CDR3 protein is CASSRGGANSPLHF. The CDR3 region has the DNA TGTGCCAGCAGTAGGGGAGGAGCGAATTCACCCCTCCACTTT.

This chain joins TRBV19 and TRBJ1-5, with a weak D call TRBD1 (5 bases). Trimming took off 8 bases at V and 0 bases at J, with 11 bases between the two ends. CDR1 LNHDA and CDR2 SQIVND come from the germline V gene (reference sequence). The CDR3 length is 14 residues. The CDR3 DNA reads as TGTGCCAGTCAGGGAGATTATAGCAATCAGCCCCAGCATTTT. Its translation: CASQGDYSNQPQHF.

The CDR3 bases are TGCAGCGTTGCTGGCGGGACAGGGTGGAATGAGCAGTTCTTC. Translation gives CSVAGGTGWNEQFF. The chain links TRBV29-1 to TRBJ2-1; TRBD1 aligns across 9 bases. V was pared by 4 bases and J by 7 bases, with 8 bases of the junction left unmatched. The V gene's germline CDR1 is SQVTM and CDR2 ANQGSEA. This CDR3 is built from 14 residues.

V gene TRBV23-1 combines with J gene TRBJ2-1; tentatively, D is TRBD1 (7 bases). TRBV23-1 falls under the ORF class, with uncertain function. Trimming shortened V by 2 bases and J by 7 bases, and 21 bases separated the two germline ends. This CDR3 spans 17 amino acids. CDR3 DNA: TGCGCCAGCAGTCAACCCTCCCACAGGGGAGGTGGGAATGAGCAGTTCTTC. Translation gives CASSQPSHRGGGNEQFF.

J is TRBJ1-6 and V is TRBV7-3; D is perhaps TRBD1 (6 bases). The V end was cut by 2 bases, the J end by 14 bases, with 13 bases between. CDR1 SGHTA and CDR2 FQGTGA come from the germline V gene. The CDR3 has 13 amino acids. This CDR3 reads CASSLGDRNALHF. Here the CDR3 DNA reads TGTGCCAGCAGCTTAGGAGACAGGAACGCCCTCCACTTT. The whole variable domain, filled in from reference TRBV7-3 and TRBJ1-6, reads GAGVSQTPSNKVTEKGKYVELRCDPISGHTALYWYRQSLGQGPEFLIYFQGTGAADDSGLPNDRFFAVRPEGSVSTLKIQRTERGDSAVYLCASSLGDRNALHFGNGTRLTVT.

The chain carries TRBV28 and TRBJ2-7; D is unresolved. CDR3 size: 13 residues. Trimming shortened V by 5 bases and J by 4 bases, and 12 bases separated the two germline ends. Germline V gene data show CDR1 as MDHEN and CDR2 as SYDVKM. The CDR3 loop is CASSLGPQYEQYF. CDR3 nucleotide sequence: TGTGCCAGCAGTCTCGGTCCCCAATACGAGCAGTACTTC.

The J gene is TRBJ2-5, the V gene TRBV3-1 (or the pseudogene TRBV3-2); D perhaps matches TRBD1 (6 bases). The CDR3 is 16 residues long. The germline gives CDR1 LGHDT, CDR2 YNNKEL (reference sequence). The germline V and J ends were trimmed by 0 bases and 2 bases, with 13 bases remaining between them. The CDR3 here is CASSQDLSGTQETQYF. Here the CDR3 DNA reads TGTGCCAGCAGCCAAGATCTGTCAGGGACACAAGAGACCCAGTACTTC.

This clone was detected once. The chain uses TRBV11-2 and TRBJ2-7; 7 bases agree with TRBD2. Germline V lookup: CDR1 SGHAT, CDR2 FQNNGV. V lost 4 bases and J lost 3; bases outside the gene matches: 9. CDR3 length: 15 residues. The CDR3 bases are TGTGCCAGCAGCTCCAGGACTAGAAGGAACTACGAGCAGTACTTC. This sequence encodes CASSSRTRRNYEQYF. The variable domain in full, with the rest retrieved from reference TRBV11-2 and TRBJ2-7, is EAGVAQSPRYKIIEKRQSVAFWCNPISGHATLYWYQQILGQGPKLLIQFQNNGVVDDSQLPKDRFSAERLKGVDSTLKIQPAKLEDSAVYLCASSSRTRRNYEQYFGPGTRLTVT.

The chain is built from TRBV29-1 and TRBJ2-1; D possibly matches TRBD1 or TRBD2 (6 bases each). The CDR3 consists of 13 residues. The germline V gene has CDR1 SQVTM and CDR2 ANQGSEA. V shed 7 bases and J shed 9 bases, with 19 bases lying between them. CDR3 nucleotides: TGCAGCGCTAGACAGGTTCTGCGGGGTGAGCAGTTCTTC. Translated, it gives CSARQVLRGEQFF.

A single count supports this clone. The chain carries TRBV24-1 and TRBJ2-3; TRBD1 matches 7 bases. CDR3 length equals 15 residues. Trimming at V came to 0 bases and at J to 6 bases, leaving 5 bases not matched to a gene. The V gene's germline CDR1 is KGHDR and CDR2 SFDVKD. The CDR3 bases are TGTGCCACCAGTGATTTGGAGACAGGGTTCGATACGCAGTATTTT. Translating it yields CATSDLETGFDTQYF.

The rearrangement links TRBV6-5 to TRBJ2-1; D remains ambiguous. Looked up from germline, CDR1 is MNHEY and CDR2 is SVGAGI. V gave up 8 bases and J gave up 0 bases, with 8 bases separating them. The CDR3 covers 13 residues. CDR3 in amino acids: CASRPLSYNEQFF. The CDR3 bases are TGTGCCAGCCGCCCTCTCTCCTACAATGAGCAGTTCTTC.

CDR3: CASSTGTGHNYGYTF. For the CDR3, the DNA is TGTGCCAGTAGCACTGGGACAGGCCATAACTATGGCTACACCTTC. The chain recombines TRBV19 with TRBJ1-2, with TRBD1 identical over 8 bases. This CDR3 is built from 15 residues. CDR1 LNHDA and CDR2 SQIVND come from the germline V gene (reference sequence). V trimming: 6 bases; J trimming: 1 base; junction bases outside the gene matches: 7.

The rearrangement links TRBV6-5 to TRBJ1-1, with 7 bases fitting TRBD1. Germline V gene lookup returns CDR1 MNHEY and CDR2 SVGAGI. The CDR3 is made up of 15 amino acids. V trimming: 7 bases; J trimming: 7 bases; junction bases outside the gene matches: 15. The CDR3 loop is CASTLTGMVGGEAFF. CDR3 DNA: TGTGCCAGCACCTTGACAGGGATGGTAGGCGGTGAAGCTTTCTTT.

The V gene is TRBV7-2, the J gene TRBJ2-1; weak D call: TRBD1 (5 bases). Germline CDR1 SGHTA, CDR2 FQGNSA. The CDR3 has 14 residues. The V and J ends lost 8 bases and 8 bases respectively, with 19 bases between them. CDR3 residues: CASREGASEDEQFF. DNA of the CDR3: TGTGCCAGCCGAGAAGGGGCCTCAGAGGATGAGCAGTTCTTC.

V is TRBV4-2 and J is TRBJ2-7, with 10 bases that match TRBD1. The germline gives CDR1 LGHNA, CDR2 YNFKEQ. With 2 bases clipped from V and 6 bases from J, the junction kept 7 bases outside the gene matches. The CDR3 runs to 15 residues. The CDR3 protein is CASSQLGTGDGEQYF. The CDR3 DNA is TGTGCCAGCAGCCAATTGGGGACAGGGGACGGCGAGCAGTACTTC.

J is TRBJ2-7 and V is TRBV24-1; 9 bases align to TRBD1. J lost 3 bases, V lost 4 bases, and 6 bases had no gene match. CDR3 size: 15 residues. CDR1 and CDR2 (germline): KGHDR, SFDVKD. Here the CDR3 DNA reads TGTGCCACCAGTGACTCCGGGACAGGGATCTACGAGCAGTACTTC. It yields the protein CATSDSGTGIYEQYF.

The chain has TRBV2 and TRBJ2-2; TRBD2 agrees at 9 bases. The CDR3 spans 15 residues. The germline V gene has CDR1 SNHLY and CDR2 FYNNEI. Losses at the gene ends were 8 bases for V and 3 bases for J; bases not matched to a gene: 7. CDR3 residues: CASCPGLADTGELFF. The CDR3 DNA is TGTGCCAGCTGCCCGGGACTAGCAGACACCGGGGAGCTGTTTTTT.

V usage is TRBV30 and J usage is TRBJ2-7, with 10 bases matching TRBD1. The germline V gene encodes CDR1 GTSNPN and CDR2 SVGIG (reference sequence). With 2 bases clipped from V and 0 bases from J, the junction kept 4 bases outside the gene matches. The CDR3 sequence is 15 residues long. CDR3 in amino acids: CAWSKGQGDSYEQYF. The CDR3 DNA follows: TGTGCCTGGAGTAAAGGACAGGGGGACTCCTACGAGCAGTACTTC. Full variable domain (rest looked up from reference TRBV30 and TRBJ2-7): SQTIHQWPATLVQPVGSPLSLECTVEGTSNPNLYWYRQAAGRGLQLLFYSVGIGQISSEVPQNLSASRPQDRQFILSSKKLLLSDSGFYLCAWSKGQGDSYEQYFGPGTRLTVT.